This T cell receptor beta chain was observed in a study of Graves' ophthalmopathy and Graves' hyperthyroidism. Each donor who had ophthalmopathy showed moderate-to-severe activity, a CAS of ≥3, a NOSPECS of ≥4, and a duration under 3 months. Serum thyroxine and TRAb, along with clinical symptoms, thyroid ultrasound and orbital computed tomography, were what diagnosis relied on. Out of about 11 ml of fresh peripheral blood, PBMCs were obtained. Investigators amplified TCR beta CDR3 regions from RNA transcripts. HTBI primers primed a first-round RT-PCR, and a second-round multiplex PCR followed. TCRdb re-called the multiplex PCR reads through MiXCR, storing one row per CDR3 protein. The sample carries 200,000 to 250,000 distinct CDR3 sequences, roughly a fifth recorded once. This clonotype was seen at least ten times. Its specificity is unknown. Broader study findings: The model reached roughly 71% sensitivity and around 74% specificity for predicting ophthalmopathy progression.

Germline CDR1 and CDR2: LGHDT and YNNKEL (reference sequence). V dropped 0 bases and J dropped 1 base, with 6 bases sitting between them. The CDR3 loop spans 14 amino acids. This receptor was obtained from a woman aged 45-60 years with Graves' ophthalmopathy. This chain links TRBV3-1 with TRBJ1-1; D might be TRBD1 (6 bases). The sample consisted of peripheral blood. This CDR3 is CASSQEGQNTEAFF. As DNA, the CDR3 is TGTGCCAGCAGCCAAGAGGGACAGAACACTGAAGCTTTCTTT.